These 28 T cell receptor beta chains were all obtained from the same sample, sequenced in a study of blood T cell repertoires in COVID-19. The repertoire was sequenced with immunoSEQ multiplex PCR; TCRdb's copy has only in-frame clones and lacks some. The table has 150,000 to 200,000 clones, about 87% seen once; the top ten hold roughly 3.7%. The sample was peripheral blood. Receptor source: a woman in her 30s with acute or convalescent COVID-19.

This clone was seen once. The genes are TRBV7-9 and TRBJ2-5; D remains unclear. Trimming left V 5 bases short and J 3 bases short, with 16 bases between. Germline V lookup: CDR1 SEHNR, CDR2 FQNEAQ (reference sequence). The CDR3 is 15 residues long. Here the CDR3 DNA reads TGTGCCAGCAGCGCGGCTTGGCCCGGCAAAGAGACCCAGTACTTC. It translates to CASSAAWPGKETQYF.

The CDR3 DNA reads TGCAGCGTTGTTGCAGGGGGCAATGAGCAGTTCTTC. Its translation is CSVVAGGNEQFF. The J gene is TRBJ2-1, the V gene TRBV29-1; 7 bases are a match to TRBD1. Per the germline V gene, CDR1 is SQVTM and CDR2 is ANQGSEA. The junction had 3 bases not matched to a gene; V was cut back by 4 bases and J by 6 bases. This CDR3 has 12 amino acids.

This sequence joins TRBV6-5 and TRBJ2-1; 9 bases align to TRBD1. The junction had 13 bases not matched to a gene; V was cut back by 8 bases and J by 8 bases. This CDR3 has 15 amino acids. Germline-derived CDR1 and CDR2 are MNHEY and SVGAGI. The chain's CDR3 is CASVVRDRVFDEQFF. In DNA form, the CDR3 reads TGTGCCAGCGTTGTCCGGGACAGGGTTTTCGATGAGCAGTTCTTC.

The chain links TRBV5-1 to TRBJ1-4, with D perhaps matching TRBD1 (5 bases). Germline V gene data show CDR1 as SGHRS and CDR2 as YFSETQ. V gave up 6 bases and J gave up 7 bases, with 19 bases separating them. This CDR3 region has 15 residues. The CDR3 reads CASKQGTGISEKLFF. Here the CDR3 DNA reads TGCGCCAGCAAGCAGGGTACCGGTATTAGTGAAAAACTGTTTTTT.

The V and J genes are TRBV24-1 and TRBJ1-4; 10 bases map to TRBD1. Unmatched junction bases numbered 6, after V lost 4 bases and J lost 8 bases. The CDR3 covers 15 residues. Per the germline V gene, CDR1 is KGHDR and CDR2 is SFDVKD. The CDR3 protein is CATSDPGTGDEKLFF. CDR3 in DNA: TGTGCCACCAGTGACCCCGGGACAGGGGACGAAAAACTGTTTTTT.

This clone has a single count. The chain recombines TRBV19 with TRBJ2-4, with D perhaps matching TRBD2 (6 bases). This CDR3 has 15 amino acids. V lost 3 bases to trimming and J lost 0 bases, with 9 bases between them. CDR1 is LNHDA, CDR2 SQIVND, per germline (reference sequence). The CDR3 region has the DNA TGTGCCAGTAGTATTAGGGGACTAGCCAAAAACATTCAGTACTTC. This gives the protein CASSIRGLAKNIQYF.

V gene TRBV11-3 combines with J gene TRBJ1-2, with D possibly being TRBD1 (5 bases). The V and J ends lost 3 bases and 5 bases respectively, with 13 bases between them. This CDR3 contains 14 residues. Per germline, CDR1 SGHNT and CDR2 YENEEA. The CDR3 region has the DNA TGTGCCAGCAGCTTTCCGGGGGTCGGATATGGCTACACCTTC. Protein product: CASSFPGVGYGYTF. Drawing the rest from reference TRBV11-3 and TRBJ1-2, the complete variable domain is EAGVVQSPRYKIIEKKQPVAFWCNPISGHNTLYWYLQNLGQGPELLIRYENEEAVDDSQLPKDRFSAERLKGVDSTLKIQPAELGDSAVYLCASSFPGVGYGYTFGSGTRLTVV.

The genes are TRBV19 and TRBJ2-5; 10 bases fit TRBD1. The CDR3 has 14 residues. The germline V gene encodes CDR1 LNHDA and CDR2 SQIVND (reference sequence). J gave up 3 bases and V 4 bases, and 2 bases lay outside the gene matches. As DNA, the CDR3 is TGTGCCAGTAGTAGCGGGACAGGGGAAGAGACCCAGTACTTC. It yields the protein CASSSGTGEETQYF.

The V gene is TRBV5-6, the J gene TRBJ2-7; TRBD2 aligns across 8 bases. Germline V CDR1 and CDR2: SGHDT, YYEEEE. V lost 7 bases, J lost 2 bases, and 5 bases stayed unmatched. This CDR3 region has 13 residues. CDR3: CASRYSGTYEQYF. The CDR3 DNA sequence: TGTGCCAGCCGGTATAGCGGGACCTACGAGCAGTACTTC.

The chain uses TRBV7-8 and TRBJ2-3; D might be TRBD2 (5 bases). Trimming shortened V by 4 bases and J by 3 bases, and 8 bases separated the two germline ends. This CDR3 spans 13 amino acids. Germline values: CDR1 SGHVS, CDR2 FQNEAQ. The CDR3 nucleotides read TGTGCCAGCAGCTGGCGCGGGACAGATACGCAGTATTTT. Translating it yields CASSWRGTDTQYF.

The chain is built from TRBV30 and TRBJ1-3; D gene uncertain. The CDR3 is made up of 14 amino acids. V was clipped by 8 bases and J by 0 bases, with 14 bases between them. The germline V gene encodes CDR1 GTSNPN and CDR2 SVGIG (reference sequence). This chain's CDR3 is CALGGIFSGNTIYF. CDR3 DNA sequence: TGTGCCCTTGGAGGGATCTTCTCTGGAAACACCATATATTTT.

The rearrangement links TRBV18 to TRBJ2-5; TRBD1 aligns across 9 bases. The J segment lost 5 bases and the V segment lost 3 bases, leaving 10 bases of the junction unmatched. This CDR3 spans 16 amino acids. Germline CDR1 and CDR2: KGHSH and LQKENI. CDR3 amino acids: CASSPLGTGPEETQYF. DNA of the CDR3: TGTGCCAGCTCACCGCTGGGGACAGGGCCCGAGGAGACCCAGTACTTC.

The chain couples TRBV7-9 to TRBJ1-1; D is perhaps TRBD1 (5 bases). CDR3 size: 14 residues. The V gene's germline CDR1 is SEHNR and CDR2 FQNEAQ (reference sequence). V shed 2 bases and J shed 3 bases, with 10 bases lying between them. Here the CDR3 DNA reads TGTGCCAGCAGCTTACGGGGGTCCGACACTGAAGCTTTCTTT. It yields the protein CASSLRGSDTEAFF. The whole variable domain, remainder taken from reference TRBV7-9 and TRBJ1-1, is DTGVSQNPRHKITKRGQNVTFRCDPISEHNRLYWYRQTLGQGPEFLTYFQNEAQLEKSRLLSDRFSAERPKGSFSTLEIQRTEQGDSAMYLCASSLRGSDTEAFFGQGTRLTVV.

In DNA, the CDR3 is TGCGCCAGCAGCTTTATCACAGCCACAGATACGCAGTATTTT. Amino acid sequence: CASSFITATDTQYF. This chain uses TRBV5-1 with TRBJ2-3; D unresolved. The V gene lost 2 bases and the J gene lost 2 bases, with 9 bases spanning the gap. Germline-derived CDR1 and CDR2 are SGHRS and YFSETQ. The CDR3 length is 14 residues.

V usage is TRBV19 and J usage is TRBJ2-1, with 11 bases aligning to TRBD2. The trim removed 7 bases at V and 7 bases at J, leaving 6 bases unmatched. The CDR3 covers 14 residues. Germline V CDR1 and CDR2: LNHDA, SQIVND (reference sequence). The CDR3 is CASTLAGGLNEQFF. Written as DNA, the CDR3 is TGTGCCAGTACTCTAGCGGGAGGATTAAATGAGCAGTTCTTC.

This chain links TRBV7-6 with TRBJ1-1; the D gene is possibly TRBD1 (5 bases). With 5 bases removed from V and 4 bases from J, the gap between germline ends came to 23 bases. This CDR3 is built from 17 residues. In germline, CDR1 is SGHVS, CDR2 FNYEAQ. CDR3 bases: TGTGCCAGCAGCCCACGCTGGGGGTTCGGGGAGGCCACTGAAGCTTTCTTT. Residues: CASSPRWGFGEATEAFF.

The gene calls are TRBV5-6 and TRBJ2-5; D is ambiguous. This CDR3 spans 13 amino acids. The germline V and J ends were trimmed by 0 bases and 2 bases, with 5 bases remaining between them. Germline CDR1 and CDR2: SGHDT and YYEEEE. The CDR3 here is CASSLVQQETQYF. CDR3 DNA sequence: TGTGCCAGCAGCTTGGTCCAGCAAGAGACCCAGTACTTC.

The chain carries TRBV24-1 and TRBJ2-3; possible D gene TRBD1, 6 bases. The V gene lost 5 bases and the J gene lost 5 bases, with 16 bases spanning the gap. The germline CDR1 and CDR2 sequences are KGHDR and SFDVKD. The CDR3 is made up of 15 amino acids. CDR3 nucleotides: TGTGCCACCAGTGCGAGACCGAAAGGGGGAGATACGCAGTATTTT. Translation gives CATSARPKGGDTQYF.

The V call is TRBV27, the J call TRBJ1-2; D might be TRBD1 (6 bases). Trimming cost V 3 bases and J 6 bases, with 14 bases left between them. The CDR3 loop spans 14 amino acids. Germline V gene sequence: CDR1 MNHEY, CDR2 SMNVEV (reference sequence). The CDR3 DNA follows: TGTGCCAGCAGTTTTAACAGGGAAAGGAATGGCTACACCTTC. Translated: CASSFNRERNGYTF.

The CDR3 region is CASLESNEGGTQYF. The CDR3 coding sequence is TGCGCCAGCCTCGAATCGAACGAAGGAGGGACCCAGTACTTC. J is TRBJ2-5 and V is TRBV5-1; tentatively, D is TRBD2 (5 bases). This CDR3 is 14 amino acids long. V was cut by 7 bases and J by 7 bases, with 20 bases left in between. Looked up from germline, CDR1 is SGHRS and CDR2 is YFSETQ. The whole variable domain, filled in from reference TRBV5-1 and TRBJ2-5, reads KAGVTQTPRYLIKTRGQQVTLSCSPISGHRSVSWYQQTPGQGLQFLFEYFSETQRNKGNFPGRFSGRQFSNSRSEMNVSTLELGDSALYLCASLESNEGGTQYFGPGTRLLVL.

This clone was seen only once. V usage is TRBV30 and J usage is TRBJ1-3, with 7 nucleotides matching TRBD1. V lost 6 bases and J lost 5; bases outside the gene matches: 13. There are 15 residues in the CDR3. From germline, CDR1 is GTSNPN and CDR2 SVGIG (reference sequence). CDR3 residues: CACINPGGRRNTIYF. CDR3 DNA sequence: TGTGCCTGCATAAATCCAGGGGGAAGGAGAAACACCATATATTTT.

The CDR3 reads CASSLDAAPVQGYTF. The CDR3 DNA is TGTGCCAGCAGCTTGGACGCAGCCCCCGTACAGGGCTACACCTTC. This chain joins TRBV5-4 and TRBJ1-2; the D is unclear. V lost 0 bases to trimming and J lost 8 bases, with 17 bases between them. CDR1 and CDR2 (germline): SGHNT, YYREEE (reference sequence). The CDR3 totals 15 residues. The complete variable domain, with remaining parts taken from reference TRBV5-4 and TRBJ1-2, reads ETGVTQSPTHLIKTRGQQVTLRCSSQSGHNTVSWYQQALGQGPQFIFQYYREEENGRGNFPPRFSGLQFPNYSSELNVNALELDDSALYLCASSLDAAPVQGYTFGSGTRLTVV.

This chain uses TRBV19 with TRBJ1-6; no clear D gene. The CDR3 length is 13 residues. Trimming shortened V by 5 bases and J by 8 bases, and 10 bases separated the two germline ends. The germline V gene encodes CDR1 LNHDA and CDR2 SQIVND (reference sequence). The CDR3 sequence is CASSLQRDSPLHF. Here the CDR3 DNA reads TGTGCCAGTAGTCTCCAACGGGATTCACCCCTCCACTTT.

The chain links TRBV5-1 to TRBJ2-1; a possible D gene is TRBD2 (5 bases). The CDR3 is 14 amino acids. V was shortened by 4 bases and J by 0 bases, with 8 bases between the two germline ends. CDR1 is SGHRS and CDR2 is YFSETQ in the germline V gene. The CDR3 bases are TGCGCCAGCAGCGGACTGAGCTCCTACAATGAGCAGTTCTTC. Amino acid sequence: CASSGLSSYNEQFF.

There are a few counts of this clone. J is TRBJ1-5 and V is TRBV7-2; D call uncertain. V lost 3 bases, J lost 0 bases, and 6 bases lay in between. Germline CDR1 reads SGHTA; CDR2 reads FQGNSA. The CDR3 totals 14 residues. The CDR3 DNA follows: TGTGCCAGCAGCTTCACAGATAGCAATCAGCCCCAGCATTTT. This sequence encodes CASSFTDSNQPQHF.

The chain uses TRBV18 and TRBJ1-6, with D uncertain. CDR1 is KGHSH, CDR2 LQKENI, per germline. The length of the CDR3 is 14 residues. With 6 bases removed from V and 0 bases from J, the gap between germline ends came to 6 bases. CDR3 loop: CASSLGSYNSPLHF. As DNA, the CDR3 is TGTGCCAGCTCTCTAGGCTCCTATAATTCACCCCTCCACTTT. Variable domain in full (rest from reference TRBV18 and TRBJ1-6): NAGVMQNPRHLVRRRGQEARLRCSPMKGHSHVYWYRQLPEEGLKFMVYLQKENIIDESGMPKERFSAEFPKEGPSILRIQQVVRGDSAAYFCASSLGSYNSPLHFGNGTRLTVT.

V gene TRBV14 combines with J gene TRBJ2-1, with D uncertain. The V and J ends lost 2 bases and 6 bases respectively, with 8 bases between them. The CDR3 has 13 amino acids. Per germline, CDR1 SGHDN and CDR2 FVKESK. The CDR3 protein is CASSQQFFNEQFF. The DNA of the CDR3 is TGTGCCAGCAGCCAACAGTTCTTCAATGAGCAGTTCTTC. The full variable domain, completed using reference TRBV14 and TRBJ2-1, is EAGVTQFPSHSVIEKGQTVTLRCDPISGHDNLYWYRRVMGKEIKFLLHFVKESKQDESGMPNNRFLAERTGGTYSTLKVQPAELEDSGVYFCASSQQFFNEQFFGPGTRLTVL.

This chain joins TRBV4-2 and TRBJ2-7; 16 bases map to TRBD2. The V segment lost 2 bases and the J segment 7 bases; nucleotides outside the gene matches: 8. The CDR3 has 17 residues. In germline, CDR1 is LGHNA, CDR2 YNFKEQ. For the CDR3, the DNA is TGTGCCAGCAGCCAACCCTCCGGGACTAGCGGGAGGGGGGAGCAGTACTTC. Its translation is CASSQPSGTSGRGEQYF.